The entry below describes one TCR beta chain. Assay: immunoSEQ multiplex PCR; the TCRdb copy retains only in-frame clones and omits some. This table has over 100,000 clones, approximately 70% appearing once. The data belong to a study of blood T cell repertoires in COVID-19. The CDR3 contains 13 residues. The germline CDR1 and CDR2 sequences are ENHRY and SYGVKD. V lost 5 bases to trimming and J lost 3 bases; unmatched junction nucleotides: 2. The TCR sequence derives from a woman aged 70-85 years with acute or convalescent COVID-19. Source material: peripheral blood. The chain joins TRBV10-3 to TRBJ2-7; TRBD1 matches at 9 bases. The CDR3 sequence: CAISRDRDYEQYF. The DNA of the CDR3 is TGTGCCATCAGTCGGGACAGGGACTACGAGCAGTACTTC.